This T cell receptor (beta chain) emerged from a study of blood T cell repertoires in COVID-19. The data were produced by immunoSEQ multiplex PCR, yet TCRdb's version contains in-frame clones alone and is incomplete. The sample lists some 94,000 clones; 70% to 90% were seen once. The CDR3 contains 15 residues. Germline CDR1 and CDR2: LGHNA and YNFKEQ. V shed 5 bases and J shed 1 base, with 14 bases lying between them. This chain connects TRBV4-2 to TRBJ1-1; D gene uncertain. The TCR comes from a woman aged 60-70 years with COVID-19, enrolled during active disease. Sequenced input: peripheral blood. CDR3 coding DNA: TGTGCCAGCAGCATTTGGGCGCCGAGGAACACTGAAGCTTTCTTT. This encodes CASSIWAPRNTEAFF.